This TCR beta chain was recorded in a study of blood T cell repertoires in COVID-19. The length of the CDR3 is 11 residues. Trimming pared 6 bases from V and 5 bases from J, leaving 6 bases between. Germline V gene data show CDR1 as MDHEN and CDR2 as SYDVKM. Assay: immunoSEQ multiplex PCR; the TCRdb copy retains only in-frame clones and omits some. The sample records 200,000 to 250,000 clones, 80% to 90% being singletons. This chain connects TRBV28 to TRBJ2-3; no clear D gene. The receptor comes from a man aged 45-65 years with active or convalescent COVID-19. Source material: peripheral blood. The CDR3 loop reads CASRLLDTQYF. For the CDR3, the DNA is TGTGCCAGCAGACTTTTAGATACGCAGTATTTT. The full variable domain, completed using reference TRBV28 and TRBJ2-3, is DVKVTQSSRYLVKRTGEKVFLECVQDMDHENMFWYRQDPGLGLRLIYFSYDVKMKEKGDIPEGYSVSREKKERFSLILESASTNQTSMYLCASRLLDTQYFGPGTRLTVL.